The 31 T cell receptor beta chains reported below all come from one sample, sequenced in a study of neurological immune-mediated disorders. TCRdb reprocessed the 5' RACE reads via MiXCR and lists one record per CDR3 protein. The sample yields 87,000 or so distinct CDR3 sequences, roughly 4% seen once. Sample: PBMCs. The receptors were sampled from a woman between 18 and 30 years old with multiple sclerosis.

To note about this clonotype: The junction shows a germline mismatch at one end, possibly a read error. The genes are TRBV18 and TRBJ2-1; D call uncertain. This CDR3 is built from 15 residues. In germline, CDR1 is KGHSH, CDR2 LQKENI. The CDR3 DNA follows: TGTGCCAGCTCACCAAGGACGTTAGAGTACAATGTGCAGTTCTTC. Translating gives CASSPRTLEYNVQFF.

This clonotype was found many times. The DNA of the CDR3 is TGCAGTGCTAGGTGGGGAGGAGGGACTGAAGCTTTCTTT. It encodes CSARWGGGTEAFF. The chain employs TRBV20-1 and TRBJ1-1; no clear D gene. The V end was cut by 3 bases, the J end by 5 bases, with 13 bases between. Germline values: CDR1 DFQATT, CDR2 SNEGSKA (reference sequence). The CDR3 runs 13 residues.

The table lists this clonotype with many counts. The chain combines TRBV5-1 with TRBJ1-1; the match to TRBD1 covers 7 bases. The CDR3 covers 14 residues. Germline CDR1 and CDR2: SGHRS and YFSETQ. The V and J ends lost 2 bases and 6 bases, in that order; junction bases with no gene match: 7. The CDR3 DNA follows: TGCGCCAGCAGCTTAGACAGGGTCAGCGCTGAAGCTTTCTTT. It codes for CASSLDRVSAEAFF.

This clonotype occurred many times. This chain's CDR3 is CASSLFSFVGGLAGGSSTDTQYF. Written as DNA, the CDR3 is TGTGCCAGCAGCTTATTTTCTTTCGTGGGCGGACTAGCGGGGGGGTCGAGCACAGATACGCAGTATTTT. The genes are TRBV7-2 and TRBJ2-3, with 15 bases identical to TRBD2. Trimming took 2 bases from V and 0 from J; bases not matched to a gene: 18. The CDR3 has 23 residues. Germline values: CDR1 SGHTA, CDR2 FQGNSA.

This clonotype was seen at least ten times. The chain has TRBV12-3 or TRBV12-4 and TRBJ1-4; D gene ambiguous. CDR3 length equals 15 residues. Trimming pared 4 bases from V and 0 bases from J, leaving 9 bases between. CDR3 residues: CASSSRQTTNEKLFF. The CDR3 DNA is TGTGCCAGCAGTTCCCGACAAACAACTAATGAAAAACTGTTTTTT.

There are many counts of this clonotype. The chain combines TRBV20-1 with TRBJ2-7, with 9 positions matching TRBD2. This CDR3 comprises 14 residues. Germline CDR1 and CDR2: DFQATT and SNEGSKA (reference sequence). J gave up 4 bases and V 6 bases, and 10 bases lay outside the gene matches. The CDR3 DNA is TGCAGTGCGCCACCGGGACTAGCCTCGTACGAGCAGTACTTC. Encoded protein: CSAPPGLASYEQYF.

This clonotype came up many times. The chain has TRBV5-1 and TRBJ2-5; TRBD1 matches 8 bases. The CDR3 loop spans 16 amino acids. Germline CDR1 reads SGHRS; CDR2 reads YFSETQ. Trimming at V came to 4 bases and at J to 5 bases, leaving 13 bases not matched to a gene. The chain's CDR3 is CASSPTTGAVRETQYF. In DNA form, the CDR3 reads TGCGCCAGCAGCCCCACGACAGGGGCCGTCCGGGAGACCCAGTACTTC. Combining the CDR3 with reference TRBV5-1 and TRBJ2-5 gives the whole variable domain KAGVTQTPRYLIKTRGQQVTLSCSPISGHRSVSWYQQTPGQGLQFLFEYFSETQRNKGNFPGRFSGRQFSNSRSEMNVSTLELGDSALYLCASSPTTGAVRETQYFGPGTRLLVL.

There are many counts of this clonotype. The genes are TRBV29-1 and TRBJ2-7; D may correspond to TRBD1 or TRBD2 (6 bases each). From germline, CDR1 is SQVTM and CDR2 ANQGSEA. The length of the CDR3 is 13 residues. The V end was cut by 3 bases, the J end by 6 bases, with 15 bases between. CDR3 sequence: CSVDLGARGEQYF. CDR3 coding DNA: TGCAGCGTTGATTTGGGGGCGCGGGGCGAGCAGTACTTC.

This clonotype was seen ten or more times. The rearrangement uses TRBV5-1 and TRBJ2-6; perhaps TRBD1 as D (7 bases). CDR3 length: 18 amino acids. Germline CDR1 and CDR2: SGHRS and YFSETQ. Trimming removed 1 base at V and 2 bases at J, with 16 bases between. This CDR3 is CASSLTLQGEAGANVLTF. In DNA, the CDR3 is TGCGCCAGCAGCTTGACTCTCCAGGGGGAGGCTGGGGCCAACGTCCTGACTTTC. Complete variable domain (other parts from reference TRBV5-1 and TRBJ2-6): KAGVTQTPRYLIKTRGQQVTLSCSPISGHRSVSWYQQTPGQGLQFLFEYFSETQRNKGNFPGRFSGRQFSNSRSEMNVSTLELGDSALYLCASSLTLQGEAGANVLTFGAGSRLTVL.

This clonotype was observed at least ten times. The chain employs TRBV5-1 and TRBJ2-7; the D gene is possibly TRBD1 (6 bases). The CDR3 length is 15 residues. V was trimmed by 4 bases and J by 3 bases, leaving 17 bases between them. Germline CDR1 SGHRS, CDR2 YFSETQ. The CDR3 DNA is TGCGCCAGCAGCCTTAGCACAGGGTATGTCTACGAGCAGTACTTC. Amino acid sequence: CASSLSTGYVYEQYF.

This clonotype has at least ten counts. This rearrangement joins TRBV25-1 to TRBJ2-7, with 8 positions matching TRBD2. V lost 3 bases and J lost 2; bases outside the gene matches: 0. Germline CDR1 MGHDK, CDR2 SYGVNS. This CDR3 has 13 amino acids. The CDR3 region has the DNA TGTGCCAGCAGTGAGCGGGAGGCCTACGAGCAGTACTTC. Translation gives CASSEREAYEQYF.

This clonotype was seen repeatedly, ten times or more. The CDR3 here is CSAGPGVYGASGNTIYF. Written as DNA, the CDR3 is TGCAGTGCTGGGCCGGGGGTTTACGGGGCTTCGGGAAACACCATATATTTT. The chain links TRBV20-1 to TRBJ1-3, with D possibly TRBD1 on 5 matching bases. Germline CDR1 and CDR2: DFQATT and SNEGSKA (reference sequence). The CDR3 runs to 17 residues. Trimming pared 5 bases from V and 4 bases from J, leaving 24 bases between.

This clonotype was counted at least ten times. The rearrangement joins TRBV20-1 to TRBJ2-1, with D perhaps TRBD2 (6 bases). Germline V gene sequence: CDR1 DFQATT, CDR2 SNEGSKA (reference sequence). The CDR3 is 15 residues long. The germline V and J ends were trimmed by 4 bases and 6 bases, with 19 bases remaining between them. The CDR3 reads CSATTGTWLGNEQFF. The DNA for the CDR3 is TGCAGTGCTACCACCGGGACTTGGCTGGGCAATGAGCAGTTCTTC.

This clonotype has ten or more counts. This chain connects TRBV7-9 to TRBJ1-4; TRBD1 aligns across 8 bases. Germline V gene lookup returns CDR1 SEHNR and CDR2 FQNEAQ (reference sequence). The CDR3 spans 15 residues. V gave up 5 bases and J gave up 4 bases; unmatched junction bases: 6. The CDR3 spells CASSLNGQGNEKLFF. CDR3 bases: TGTGCCAGCAGCCTAAACGGACAGGGTAATGAAAAACTGTTTTTT.

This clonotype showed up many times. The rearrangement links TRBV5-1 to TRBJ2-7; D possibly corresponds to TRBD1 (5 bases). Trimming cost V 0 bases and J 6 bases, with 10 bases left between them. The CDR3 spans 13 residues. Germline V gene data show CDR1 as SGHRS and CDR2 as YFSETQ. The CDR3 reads CASSLGQLTEQYF. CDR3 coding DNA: TGCGCCAGCAGCTTGGGACAGCTAACCGAGCAGTACTTC.

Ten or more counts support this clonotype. The CDR3, as DNA: TGCAGTGCTAAACCACTTAGGACAGGATCCCTCTATGGCTACACCTTC. This codes for CSAKPLRTGSLYGYTF. This chain links TRBV20-1 with TRBJ1-2; 7 bases map to TRBD1. The V gene's germline CDR1 is DFQATT and CDR2 SNEGSKA (reference sequence). This CDR3 spans 16 amino acids. V lost 4 bases and J lost 4; bases outside the gene matches: 15.

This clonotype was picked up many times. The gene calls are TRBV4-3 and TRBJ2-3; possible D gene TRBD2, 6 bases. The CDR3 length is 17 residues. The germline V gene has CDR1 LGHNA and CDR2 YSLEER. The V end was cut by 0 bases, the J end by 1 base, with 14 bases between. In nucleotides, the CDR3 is TGCGCCAGCAGCCAAGATCCGTCCGGGGGACGCACAGATACGCAGTATTTT. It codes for CASSQDPSGGRTDTQYF.

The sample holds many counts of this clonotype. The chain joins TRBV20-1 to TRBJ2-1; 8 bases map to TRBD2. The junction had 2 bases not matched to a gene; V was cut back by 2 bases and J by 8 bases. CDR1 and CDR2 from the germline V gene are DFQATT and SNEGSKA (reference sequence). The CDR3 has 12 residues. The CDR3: CSARSGRDEQFF. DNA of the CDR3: TGCAGTGCTAGAAGCGGGAGAGATGAGCAGTTCTTC.

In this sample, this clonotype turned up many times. The CDR3, as DNA: TGTGCCAGCAGTTTAGCGCTTGGGTCGGATCAGCCCCAGCATTTT. Protein sequence: CASSLALGSDQPQHF. The chain carries TRBV12-3 or TRBV12-4 and TRBJ1-5; D gene unclear. The germline V and J ends were trimmed by 0 bases and 5 bases, with 11 bases remaining between them. The length of the CDR3 is 15 residues.

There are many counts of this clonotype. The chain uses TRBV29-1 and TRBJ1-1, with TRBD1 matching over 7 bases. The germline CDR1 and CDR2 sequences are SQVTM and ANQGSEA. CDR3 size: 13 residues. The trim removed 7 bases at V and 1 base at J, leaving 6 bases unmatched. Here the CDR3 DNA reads TGCAGCGCAAACAGGGGCCCGAACACTGAAGCTTTCTTT. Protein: CSANRGPNTEAFF.

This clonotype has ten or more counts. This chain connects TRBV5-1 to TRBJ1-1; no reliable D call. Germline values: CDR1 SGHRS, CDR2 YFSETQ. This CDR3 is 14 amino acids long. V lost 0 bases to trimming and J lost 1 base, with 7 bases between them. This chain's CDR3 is CASSLENKNTEAFF. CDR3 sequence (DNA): TGCGCCAGCAGCTTGGAAAACAAGAACACTGAAGCTTTCTTT.

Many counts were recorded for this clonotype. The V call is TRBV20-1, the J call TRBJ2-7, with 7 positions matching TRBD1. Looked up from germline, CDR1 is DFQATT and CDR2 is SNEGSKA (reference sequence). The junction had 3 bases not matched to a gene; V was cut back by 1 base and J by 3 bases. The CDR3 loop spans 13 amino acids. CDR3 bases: TGCAGTGCTAGAGGACAGGGTCTCTACGAGCAGTACTTC. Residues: CSARGQGLYEQYF.

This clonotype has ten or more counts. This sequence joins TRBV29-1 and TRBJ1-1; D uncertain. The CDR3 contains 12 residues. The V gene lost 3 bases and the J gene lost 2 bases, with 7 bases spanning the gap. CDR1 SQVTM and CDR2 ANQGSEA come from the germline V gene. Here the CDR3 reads CSVEKANTEAFF. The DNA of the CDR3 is TGCAGCGTTGAGAAAGCTAACACTGAAGCTTTCTTT.

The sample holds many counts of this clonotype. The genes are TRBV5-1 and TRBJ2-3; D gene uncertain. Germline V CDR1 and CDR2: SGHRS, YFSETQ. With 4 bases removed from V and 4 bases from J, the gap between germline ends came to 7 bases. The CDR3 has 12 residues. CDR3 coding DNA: TGCGCCAGCAGCGAAGAATCAGATACGCAGTATTTT. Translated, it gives CASSEESDTQYF.

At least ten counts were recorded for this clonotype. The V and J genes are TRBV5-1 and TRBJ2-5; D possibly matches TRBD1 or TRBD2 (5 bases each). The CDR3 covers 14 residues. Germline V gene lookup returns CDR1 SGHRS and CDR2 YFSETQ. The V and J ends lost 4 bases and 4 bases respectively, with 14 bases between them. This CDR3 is CASSAGSVGETQYF. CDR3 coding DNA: TGCGCCAGCAGCGCAGGGAGTGTCGGAGAGACCCAGTACTTC.

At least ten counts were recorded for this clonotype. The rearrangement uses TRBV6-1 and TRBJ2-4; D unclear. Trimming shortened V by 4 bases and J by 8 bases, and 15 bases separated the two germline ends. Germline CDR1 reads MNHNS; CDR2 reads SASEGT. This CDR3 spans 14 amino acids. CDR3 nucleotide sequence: TGTGCCAGCAGTGCCTTTAGTTTTGTGGACATTCAGTACTTC. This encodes CASSAFSFVDIQYF.

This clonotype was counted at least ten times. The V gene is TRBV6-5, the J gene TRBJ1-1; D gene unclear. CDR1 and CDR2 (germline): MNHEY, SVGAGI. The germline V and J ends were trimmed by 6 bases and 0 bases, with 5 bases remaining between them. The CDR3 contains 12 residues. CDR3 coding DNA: TGTGCCAGCAGCCGGATGAACACTGAAGCTTTCTTT. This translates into CASSRMNTEAFF.

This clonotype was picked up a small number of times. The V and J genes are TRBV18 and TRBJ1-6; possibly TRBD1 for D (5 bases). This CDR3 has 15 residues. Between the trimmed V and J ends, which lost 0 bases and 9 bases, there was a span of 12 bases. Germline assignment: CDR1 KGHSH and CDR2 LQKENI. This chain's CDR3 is CASSPPGREVSPLHF. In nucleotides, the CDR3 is TGTGCCAGCTCACCACCAGGCAGGGAGGTTTCACCCCTCCACTTT.

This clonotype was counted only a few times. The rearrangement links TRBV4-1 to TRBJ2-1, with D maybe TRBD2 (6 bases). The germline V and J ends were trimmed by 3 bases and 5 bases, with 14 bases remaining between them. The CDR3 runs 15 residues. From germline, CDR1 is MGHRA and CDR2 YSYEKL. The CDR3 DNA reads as TGCGCCAGCAGCCACGGGGTAGCGGACGACAATGAGCAGTTCTTC. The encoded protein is CASSHGVADDNEQFF.

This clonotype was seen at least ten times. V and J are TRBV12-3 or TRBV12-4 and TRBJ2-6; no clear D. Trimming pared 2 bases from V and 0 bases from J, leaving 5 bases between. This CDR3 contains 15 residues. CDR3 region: CASSLRASGANVLTF. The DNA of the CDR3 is TGTGCCAGCAGTTTAAGAGCCTCTGGGGCCAACGTCCTGACTTTC.

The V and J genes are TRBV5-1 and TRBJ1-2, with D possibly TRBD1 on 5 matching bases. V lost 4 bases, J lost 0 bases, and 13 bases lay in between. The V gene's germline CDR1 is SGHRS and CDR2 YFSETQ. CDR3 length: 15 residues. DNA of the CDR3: TGCGCCAGCAGCGATATTAGGGGTCCTAACTATGGCTACACCTTC. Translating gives CASSDIRGPNYGYTF.